This TCR beta chain was sequenced during a study of early T cells in non-severe SARS-CoV-2 infection (dated by TCRdb to about 2021). The study in broad terms: TCR sequencing used bulk RNA from unsorted whole blood, so alpha and beta chains could not be paired. General study outcomes and caveats: VDJdb matching was skewed toward anti-spike CD8 responses and likely underestimated virus-specific expansions, missing private and CD4 specificities.

This clonotype was detected a few times. There is no known antigen for this receptor. No clone much larger than this one lies a single base away; base qualities are absent. This was a case-control study nested in a cohort of healthcare workers in London, UK, who had nasopharyngeal swab PCR tests and blood samples taken every week. Healthcare workers were recruited during the week of the UK lockdown, between 23 and 31 March 2020, and followed weekly for up to roughly 16 weeks. The receptor library was made with 5' RACE. TCRdb shows the sequencer as NextSeq 500. To correct for sequencing error and PCR bias, the TCR library protocol tagged individual cDNA molecules with unique molecular identifiers. Sequencing covered both TCR alpha and beta chains, and within each sample the abundances of alpha and beta sequences were tightly co-correlated. Per the authors' processing: Decombinator V4 was used to annotate TCR sequences for V gene, J gene and CDR3. TCRs were defined as expanded if a significant change between any two time points was detected under a Poisson model with p below 0.0001. TCR abundances were normalised to the total number of TCRs sequenced per sample and were expressed as counts per million. VDJdb, accessed on 1 November 2021, was searched for TCRs annotated for CMV, EBV and SARS-CoV-2, and TCRs annotated for more than one antigen were excluded. TCRdb redid the processing of the public reads, applying fastp at Q25 and MiXCR, and retained in-frame beta chains. Entries that share a CDR3 protein sequence are merged under the most common genes and DNA. The V and J calls were determined by TCRdb, not by the authors. Present in this sample are more than 60,000 distinct CDR3 sequences, about 13% of which were seen just once. The biggest ten clones account for 7.5% to 9% of the sample.

Sequencing used whole blood. This clonotype was sampled from an adult who was a healthcare worker with PCR-confirmed SARS-CoV-2 infection or an uninfected control (not recorded which).

Here is the DNA: TGTGCCAGCTCACGGGACAGGGGGCCCGACGGCACTGAAGCTTTCTTT. Its amino acids are CASSRDRGPDGTEAFF. Recombination connected TRBV18 to TRBJ1-1; TRBD1 fits 12 bases in the junction. Germline trimming: 4 bases from V, 4 bases from J; junction bases outside gene matches: 7. The germline V gene specifies KGHSH as CDR1 and LQKENI as CDR2. The CDR3 measures 16 amino acids from cysteine to phenylalanine. Only the CDR3 part of the read is kept: 48 bases, read in frame from the first base.